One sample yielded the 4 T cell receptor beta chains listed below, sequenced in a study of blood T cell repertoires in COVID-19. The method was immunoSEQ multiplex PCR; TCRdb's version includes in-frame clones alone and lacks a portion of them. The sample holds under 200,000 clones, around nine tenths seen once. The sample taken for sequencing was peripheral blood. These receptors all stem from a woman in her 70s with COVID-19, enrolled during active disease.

The CDR3 is CASSLVPGGKAFF. The CDR3 DNA sequence: TGTGCCAGCAGCTTAGTTCCGGGGGGCAAAGCTTTCTTT. The chain links TRBV7-2 to TRBJ1-1, with D possibly TRBD1 on 6 matching bases. CDR1 is SGHTA and CDR2 is FQGNSA in the germline V gene. The CDR3 covers 13 residues. The germline V and J ends were trimmed by 1 base and 9 bases, with 12 bases remaining between them.

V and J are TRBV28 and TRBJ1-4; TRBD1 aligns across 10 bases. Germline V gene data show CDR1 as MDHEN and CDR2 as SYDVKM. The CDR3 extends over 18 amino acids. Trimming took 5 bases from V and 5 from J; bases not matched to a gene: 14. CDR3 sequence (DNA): TGTGCCAGCAGTCCACCCCCCGGGACAGGGGTACGGAATGAAAAACTGTTTTTT. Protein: CASSPPPGTGVRNEKLFF.

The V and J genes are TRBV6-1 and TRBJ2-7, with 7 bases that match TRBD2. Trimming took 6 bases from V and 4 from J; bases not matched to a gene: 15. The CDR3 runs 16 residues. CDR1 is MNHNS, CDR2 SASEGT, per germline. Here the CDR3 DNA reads TGTGCCAGCAGCGAAACTAGCGCCCAGGCGGGTTACGAGCAGTACTTC. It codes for CASSETSAQAGYEQYF.

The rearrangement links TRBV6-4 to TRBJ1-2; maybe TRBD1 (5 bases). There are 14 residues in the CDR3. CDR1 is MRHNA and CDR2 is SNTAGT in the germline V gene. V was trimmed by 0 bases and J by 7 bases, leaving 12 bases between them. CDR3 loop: CASSDSAGWPGYTF. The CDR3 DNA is TGTGCCAGCAGTGACTCGGCAGGGTGGCCTGGCTACACCTTC.